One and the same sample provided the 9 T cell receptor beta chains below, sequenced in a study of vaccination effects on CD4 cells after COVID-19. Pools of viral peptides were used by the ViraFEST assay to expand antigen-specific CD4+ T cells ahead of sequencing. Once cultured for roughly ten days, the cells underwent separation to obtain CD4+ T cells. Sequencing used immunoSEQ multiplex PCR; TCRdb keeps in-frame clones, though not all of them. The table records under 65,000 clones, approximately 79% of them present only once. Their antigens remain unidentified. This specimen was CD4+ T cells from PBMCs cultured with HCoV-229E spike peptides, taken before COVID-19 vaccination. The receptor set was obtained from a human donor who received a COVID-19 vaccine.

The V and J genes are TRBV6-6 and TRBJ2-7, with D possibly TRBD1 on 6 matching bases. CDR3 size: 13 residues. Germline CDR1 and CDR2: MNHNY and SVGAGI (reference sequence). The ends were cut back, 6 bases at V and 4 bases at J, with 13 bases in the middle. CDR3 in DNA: TGTGCCAGCAGAGAGGACAGCAGATACGAGCAGTACGTC. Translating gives CASREDSRYEQYV.

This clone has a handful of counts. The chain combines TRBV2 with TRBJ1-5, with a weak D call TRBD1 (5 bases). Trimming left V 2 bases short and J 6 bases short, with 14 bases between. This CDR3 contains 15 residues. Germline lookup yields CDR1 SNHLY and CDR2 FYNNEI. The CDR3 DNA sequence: TGTGCCAGCAGTGAAAGGCTGGGGGTGGGTCAGCCCCAGCATTTT. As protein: CASSERLGVGQPQHF.

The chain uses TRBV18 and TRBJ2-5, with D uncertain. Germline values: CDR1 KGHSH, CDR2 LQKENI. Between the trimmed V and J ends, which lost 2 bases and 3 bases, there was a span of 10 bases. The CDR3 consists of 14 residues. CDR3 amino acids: CASSPTGKKETQYF. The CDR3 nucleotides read TGTGCCAGCTCACCAACGGGCAAGAAAGAGACCCAGTACTTC. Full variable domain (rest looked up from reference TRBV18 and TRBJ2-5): NAGVMQNPRHLVRRRGQEARLRCSPMKGHSHVYWYRQLPEEGLKFMVYLQKENIIDESGMPKERFSAEFPKEGPSILRIQQVVRGDSAAYFCASSPTGKKETQYFGPGTRLLVL.

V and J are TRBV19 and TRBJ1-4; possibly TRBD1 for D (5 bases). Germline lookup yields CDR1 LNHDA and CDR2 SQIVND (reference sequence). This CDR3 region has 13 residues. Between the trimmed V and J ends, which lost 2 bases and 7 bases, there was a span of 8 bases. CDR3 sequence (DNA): TGTGCCAGTAGTATAAGGGGTAGTGAAAAACTGTTTTTT. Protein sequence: CASSIRGSEKLFF.

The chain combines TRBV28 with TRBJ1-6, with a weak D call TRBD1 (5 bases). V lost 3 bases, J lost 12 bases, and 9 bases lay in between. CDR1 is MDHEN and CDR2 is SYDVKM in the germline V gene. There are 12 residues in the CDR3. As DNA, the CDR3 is TGTGCCAGCAGTTTTGGGGACTTACCCCTCCACTTT. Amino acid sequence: CASSFGDLPLHF. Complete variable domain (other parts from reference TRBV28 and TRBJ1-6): DVKVTQSSRYLVKRTGEKVFLECVQDMDHENMFWYRQDPGLGLRLIYFSYDVKMKEKGDIPEGYSVSREKKERFSLILESASTNQTSMYLCASSFGDLPLHFGNGTRLTVT.

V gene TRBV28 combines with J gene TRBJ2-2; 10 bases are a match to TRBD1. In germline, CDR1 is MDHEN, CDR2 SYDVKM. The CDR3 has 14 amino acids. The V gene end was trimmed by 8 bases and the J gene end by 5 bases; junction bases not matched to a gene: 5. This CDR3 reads CASGWTGGTGELFF. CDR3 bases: TGTGCCAGCGGTTGGACAGGGGGAACCGGGGAGCTGTTTTTT.

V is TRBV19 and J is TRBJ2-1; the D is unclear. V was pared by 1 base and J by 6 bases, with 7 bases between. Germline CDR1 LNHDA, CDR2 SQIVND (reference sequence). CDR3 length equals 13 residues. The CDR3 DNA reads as TGTGCCAGTAGTATAGGAACAGCCAATGAGCAGTTCTTC. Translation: CASSIGTANEQFF.

This CDR3 is CASSESRVSGGVGTDTQYF. The CDR3 nucleotides are TGCGCCAGCAGTGAGTCGAGAGTTAGCGGGGGGGTAGGTACAGATACGCAGTATTTT. The chain recombines TRBV10-2 with TRBJ2-3; 11 bases map to TRBD2. Germline V gene sequence: CDR1 WSHSY, CDR2 SAAADI. The V gene end was trimmed by 0 bases and the J gene end by 3 bases; junction bases not matched to a gene: 11. This CDR3 comprises 19 residues.

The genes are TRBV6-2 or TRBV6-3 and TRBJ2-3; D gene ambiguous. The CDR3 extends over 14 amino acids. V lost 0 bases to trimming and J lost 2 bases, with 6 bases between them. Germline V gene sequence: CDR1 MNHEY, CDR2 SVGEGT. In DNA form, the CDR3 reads TGTGCCAGCAGTTACTCAACTGTCACAGATACGCAGTATTTT. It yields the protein CASSYSTVTDTQYF.